What follows are 23 T cell receptor beta chains derived from one specimen sequenced in a study of blood T cells in healthy people across ages. A second PCR of roughly 7 to 11 cycles used a sample-barcoded 5' primer and a J-beta primer mix. TCRdb redid the calling of the 5' RACE reads with MiXCR, one entry per CDR3 protein. The data show about 1.7 million distinct CDR3 sequences, under 30% seen once. Input material: blood. The source is a young woman in good health.

This clonotype occurred many times. The chain carries TRBV6-5 and TRBJ2-1, with 7 bases identical to TRBD1. This CDR3 has 13 amino acids. Losses at the gene ends were 6 bases for V and 9 bases for J; bases not matched to a gene: 8. Germline V gives CDR1 MNHEY, CDR2 SVGAGI. CDR3 residues: CASRLIQGIEQFF. CDR3 nucleotide sequence: TGTGCCAGCAGGCTCATACAGGGGATTGAGCAGTTCTTC.

As for this clonotype: With a much larger clone just one base away, this may be a read error. The rearrangement links TRBV7-3 to TRBJ2-5; TRBD2 might be the D (6 bases). In germline, CDR1 is SGHTA, CDR2 FQGTGA. The CDR3 covers 15 residues. Trimming left V 2 bases short and J 2 bases short, with 12 bases between. This CDR3 reads CASSLVGGHQETQYF. DNA of the CDR3: TGTGCCAGCAGCTTAGTGGGGGGTCATCAAGAGACCCAGTACTTC.

Comments on this clonotype: This may come from a read error, since a much larger clone is one base off. This rearrangement joins TRBV4-2 to TRBJ2-7, with 7 nucleotides matching TRBD1. In germline, CDR1 is LGHNA, CDR2 YNFKEQ. This CDR3 has 12 residues. CDR3 loop: CASNQQQGEQYF. The DNA of the CDR3 is TGTGCCAGCAACCAACAACAGGGGGAGCAGTACTTC.

This clonotype was counted only a few times. V usage is TRBV24-1 and J usage is TRBJ1-5, with D unresolved. Trimming shortened V by 9 bases and J by 4 bases, and 18 bases separated the two germline ends. The CDR3 has 15 residues. Per germline, CDR1 KGHDR and CDR2 SFDVKD. As DNA, the CDR3 is TGTGCCACCTACCCGTGGGCCGTTAAAAATCAGCCCCAGCATTTT. It yields the protein CATYPWAVKNQPQHF.

The chain has TRBV6-5 and TRBJ2-2, with D uncertain. The CDR3 has 15 amino acids. The V gene lost 3 bases and the J gene lost 3 bases, with 11 bases spanning the gap. CDR1 MNHEY and CDR2 SVGAGI come from the germline V gene. CDR3 nucleotide sequence: TGTGCCAGCAGTTATAACGGACGGTACACCGGGGAGCTGTTTTTT. Encoded protein: CASSYNGRYTGELFF.

This sequence joins TRBV14 and TRBJ2-7; weak D call: TRBD1 (5 bases). The assigned J gene may be wrong: the sequence end matches TRBJ2-5 better. There are 16 residues in the CDR3. Germline CDR1 SGHDN, CDR2 FVKESK. DNA of the CDR3: TGTGCCAGCAGCTCTGACCCAGGGATCCCAGGAAAGACCCAGTACTTC. Its protein is CASSSDPGIPGKTQYF.

This chain links TRBV3-1 with TRBJ2-1; 7 bases line up with TRBD1. Germline V gene sequence: CDR1 LGHDT, CDR2 YNNKEL (reference sequence). Losses at the gene ends were 5 bases for V and 0 bases for J; bases not matched to a gene: 7. This CDR3 region has 16 residues. The CDR3 region has the DNA TGTGCCAGCAGCGCCCACACAGGGGTCTCCTACAATGAGCAGTTCTTC. Translated: CASSAHTGVSYNEQFF.

This clonotype appeared many times. V is TRBV5-1 and J is TRBJ2-5; TRBD1 aligns across 8 bases. V dropped 4 bases and J dropped 5; count of bases not matched to a gene: 7. Germline CDR1 SGHRS, CDR2 YFSETQ. The CDR3 covers 14 residues. CDR3 coding DNA: TGCGCCAGCAGCAGAGTAGACAGGGGTGAGACCCAGTACTTC. It codes for CASSRVDRGETQYF.

This clonotype has more than one count but fewer than ten. J is TRBJ2-7 and V is TRBV25-1, with 8 bases that match TRBD1. The CDR3 covers 13 residues. Trimming cost V 10 bases and J 2 bases; bases outside gene matches: 7. Looked up from germline, CDR1 is MGHDK and CDR2 is SYGVNS. The CDR3 is CATSGGAAYEQYF. CDR3 bases: TGTGCCACCTCAGGGGGCGCAGCCTACGAGCAGTACTTC.

This CDR3 is CASSLGTGWGYGYTF. The CDR3 DNA is TGCGCCAGCAGCTTGGGGACAGGGTGGGGATATGGCTACACCTTC. The chain combines TRBV5-1 with TRBJ1-2, with TRBD1 identical over 8 bases. Germline lookup yields CDR1 SGHRS and CDR2 YFSETQ. This CDR3 is built from 15 residues. V shed 0 bases, J shed 5 bases, and the junction held 6 bases outside the gene matches.

This clonotype has just a few counts. The chain combines TRBV7-2 with TRBJ2-3; 15 positions match TRBD2. Trimming removed 2 bases from V and 5 bases from J; junction bases left unmatched: 8. The CDR3 loop spans 18 amino acids. Germline V gene data show CDR1 as SGHTA and CDR2 as FQGNSA. The CDR3 loop is CASSLPGLAGGLGDTQYF. Here the CDR3 DNA reads TGTGCCAGCAGCTTACCGGGACTAGCGGGAGGCCTTGGAGATACGCAGTATTTT.

As regards this clonotype: Given a much more abundant clone one base away, this may be a read error. The chain links TRBV29-1 to TRBJ2-5; D is undetermined. The V end lost 2 bases, the J end lost 11 bases, and 15 bases lay between the germline ends. The germline gives CDR1 SQVTM, CDR2 ANQGSEA. This CDR3 is built from 12 residues. The CDR3 spells CSVEWANHGQYF. The CDR3 DNA follows: TGCAGCGTTGAATGGGCCAACCACGGGCAGTACTTC. Variable domain in full (rest from reference TRBV29-1 and TRBJ2-5): SAVISQKPSRDICQRGTSLTIQCQVDSQVTMMFWYRQQPGQSLTLIATANQGSEATYESGFVIDKFPISRPNLTFSTLTVSNMSPEDSSIYLCSVEWANHGQYFGPGTRLLVL.

The J gene is TRBJ2-1, the V gene TRBV11-1, with D perhaps being TRBD1 or TRBD2 (6 bases each). The CDR3 sequence is 21 residues long. Trimming cost V 3 bases and J 1 base, with 28 bases left between them. Germline assignment: CDR1 SGHAT and CDR2 FQDESV (reference sequence). The CDR3 region is CASSLLGVGGPQRGSYNEQFF. The CDR3 DNA follows: TGTGCCAGCAGCTTGTTAGGAGTGGGGGGCCCCCAGAGGGGGTCCTACAATGAGCAGTTCTTC.

This clonotype has only a few counts. V is TRBV4-1 and J is TRBJ2-5; 10 nucleotides match TRBD1. CDR1 and CDR2 from the germline V gene are MGHRA and YSYEKL. The V gene end was trimmed by 3 bases and the J gene end by 6 bases; junction bases not matched to a gene: 16. The CDR3 has 18 residues. CDR3 residues: CASSHDGQDRGPSKTQYF. The CDR3 bases are TGCGCCAGCAGCCATGATGGGCAAGACAGGGGGCCATCGAAGACCCAGTACTTC.

A few counts support this clonotype. The chain is built from TRBV5-5 and TRBJ1-6, with D unresolved. Germline lookup yields CDR1 SGHKS and CDR2 YYEKEE (reference sequence). The CDR3 loop spans 12 amino acids. V was shortened by 0 bases and J by 13 bases, with 8 bases between the two germline ends. The CDR3 loop reads CASSLDGSPLHF. CDR3 DNA sequence: TGTGCCAGCAGCTTGGACGGGTCGCCCCTCCACTTT.

In this sample, this clonotype turned up many times. The chain links TRBV7-2 to TRBJ2-5, with TRBD1 matching 10 bases. V shed 5 bases and J 4 bases; nucleotides not matched to a gene: 1. The CDR3 has 13 amino acids. Germline CDR1 is SGHTA and CDR2 is FQGNSA. The CDR3 DNA reads as TGTGCCAGCAGCCGGGACAGGGGAGAGACCCAGTACTTC. This encodes CASSRDRGETQYF.

This clonotype occurred a few times. The chain combines TRBV13 with TRBJ2-3; no clear D gene. The V gene lost 5 bases and the J gene lost 4 bases, with 10 bases spanning the gap. The CDR3 is 13 residues long. CDR1 is PRHDT, CDR2 FYEKMQ, per germline (reference sequence). Here the CDR3 reads CASSLFGSDTQYF. Here the CDR3 DNA reads TGTGCCAGCAGCCTATTCGGGTCAGATACGCAGTATTTT.

This clonotype was seen a handful of times. The chain links TRBV10-2 to TRBJ2-7; D is undetermined. The CDR3 runs 13 residues. With 3 bases removed from V and 2 bases from J, the gap between germline ends came to 8 bases. CDR1 and CDR2 (germline): WSHSY, SAAADI. The chain's CDR3 is CASSEGSAYEQYF. CDR3 sequence (DNA): TGCGCCAGCAGTGAAGGAAGCGCCTACGAGCAGTACTTC.

Comments on this clonotype: A much larger clone lies a single base off, so this may be a read error. The J gene is TRBJ2-5, the V gene TRBV7-9; no clear D. The CDR3 extends over 13 amino acids. In germline, CDR1 is SEHNR, CDR2 FQNEAQ (reference sequence). The CDR3 nucleotides read TGTGCCAGCAGCCCCAGGAGTGGAGAGGCCCAGTACTTC. Amino acids: CASSPRSGEAQYF.

This clonotype came up many times. The V and J genes are TRBV6-2 or TRBV6-3 and TRBJ2-1; TRBD2 is a possible D gene (5 bases). This CDR3 region has 13 residues. The V and J ends lost 6 bases and 8 bases respectively, with 14 bases between them. CDR1 and CDR2 (germline): MNHEY, SVGEGT. The CDR3 DNA follows: TGTGCCAGCAGACTAGTCGTTCCCGATGAGCAGTTCTTC. This gives the protein CASRLVVPDEQFF.

The V and J genes are TRBV12-3 or TRBV12-4 and TRBJ1-1; D not certain. The CDR3 is made up of 13 amino acids. The V and J ends lost 2 bases and 3 bases respectively, with 7 bases between them. CDR3 sequence reads: CASSLKRYTEAFF. The DNA of the CDR3 is TGTGCCAGCAGTTTAAAGAGGTACACTGAAGCTTTCTTT.

The chain joins TRBV6-1 to TRBJ2-1; D is ambiguous. The CDR3 has 12 residues. V was clipped by 7 bases and J by 9 bases, with 13 bases between them. Germline assignment: CDR1 MNHNS and CDR2 SASEGT. DNA for the CDR3: TGTGCCAGCACGAGAGTAAAACGTGAGCAGTTCTTC. This sequence encodes CASTRVKREQFF.

About this clonotype: This may be a read error, as it is one base from a much larger clone. This chain connects TRBV28 to TRBJ2-1; D tentatively reads TRBD1 or TRBD2 (5 bases each). In germline, CDR1 is MDHEN, CDR2 SYDVKM. Trimming removed 3 bases at V and 10 bases at J, with 13 bases between. The CDR3 covers 13 residues. CDR3 sequence (DNA): TGTGCCAGCAGTTTTGAGGGGCGATGGGAGCAGTTCTTC. Encoded protein: CASSFEGRWEQFF.